These 25 T cell receptor beta chains came from one sample sequenced in a study of blood T cell repertoires in COVID-19. TCRdb keeps only in-frame clones here, not all; method: immunoSEQ multiplex PCR. The repertoire holds 210,000 or so clones, with 88% as singletons. The sample was peripheral blood. The receptors originated from a man between 18 and 35 years old with active or convalescent COVID-19.

This clone was counted between two and nine times. V usage is TRBV10-3 and J usage is TRBJ1-5; unclear D gene. The ends were cut back, 4 bases at V and 4 bases at J, with 5 bases in the middle. CDR1 and CDR2 (germline): ENHRY, SYGVKD. The CDR3 has 12 amino acids. The CDR3 coding sequence is TGTGCCATCAGTGGCGAGAATCAGCCCCAGCATTTT. The encoded protein is CAISGENQPQHF.

The chain recombines TRBV25-1 with TRBJ1-6; a weak D match, TRBD1 (6 bases). V was clipped by 7 bases and J by 8 bases, with 15 bases between them. The germline CDR1 and CDR2 sequences are MGHDK and SYGVNS. The CDR3 length is 14 residues. The DNA for the CDR3 is TGTGCCAGCAAGAGTCAGGGGCCTTATTCACCCCTCCACTTT. It yields the protein CASKSQGPYSPLHF.

The table lists this clone with a count of one. The rearrangement links TRBV30 to TRBJ1-2; 12 positions agree with TRBD1. The CDR3 runs to 13 residues. Germline V gives CDR1 GTSNPN, CDR2 SVGIG (reference sequence). V was pared by 6 bases and J by 7 bases, with 6 bases of the junction left unmatched. Here the CDR3 reads CACGTGGLGGYTF. The DNA of the CDR3 is TGTGCCTGTGGGACAGGGGGCCTAGGTGGCTACACCTTC.

The chain carries TRBV7-9 and TRBJ2-2; D is perhaps TRBD2 (5 bases). The CDR3 totals 14 residues. The V gene's germline CDR1 is SEHNR and CDR2 FQNEAQ (reference sequence). The V end lost 1 base, the J end lost 7 bases, and 10 bases lay between the germline ends. The CDR3 region has the DNA TGTGCCAGCAGCTTAGGGGCTAGCCACGGGGAGCTGTTTTTT. Translating gives CASSLGASHGELFF.

CDR3 bases: TGTGCCAGCAGTTATCAGGACAGCTCCTACGAGCAGTACTTC. This codes for CASSYQDSSYEQYF. The chain links TRBV6-6 to TRBJ2-7, with D tentatively TRBD1 (6 bases). CDR3 length: 14 amino acids. V lost 3 bases, J lost 0 bases, and 9 bases lay in between. CDR1 is MNHNY and CDR2 is SVGAGI in the germline V gene (reference sequence).

The chain is built from TRBV28 and TRBJ2-7; TRBD2 aligns across 7 bases. J gave up 4 bases and V 5 bases, and 8 bases lay outside the gene matches. CDR1 and CDR2 (germline): MDHEN, SYDVKM. CDR3 size: 14 residues. The CDR3 spells CASSPAGRQYEQYF. The DNA for the CDR3 is TGTGCCAGCAGTCCAGCGGGACGTCAGTACGAGCAGTACTTC.

V and J are TRBV7-8 and TRBJ1-1; possibly TRBD1 for D (6 bases). In germline, CDR1 is SGHVS, CDR2 FQNEAQ. V dropped 3 bases and J dropped 1 base, with 15 bases sitting between them. CDR3 length: 16 amino acids. The CDR3: CASSFRPQGKNTEAFF. The CDR3 coding sequence is TGTGCCAGCAGCTTTCGACCCCAGGGGAAGAACACTGAAGCTTTCTTT. The variable domain in full, with the rest retrieved from reference TRBV7-8 and TRBJ1-1, is GAGVSQSPRYKVAKRGQDVALRCDPISGHVSLFWYQQALGQGPEFLTYFQNEAQLDKSGLPSDRFFAERPEGSVSTLKIQRTQQEDSAVYLCASSFRPQGKNTEAFFGQGTRLTVV.

This CDR3 reads CASSIAGPNTEAFF. CDR3 in DNA: TGTGCCAGTAGTATTGCCGGTCCGAACACTGAAGCTTTCTTT. The chain employs TRBV19 and TRBJ1-1; D is unclear. CDR3 length equals 14 residues. V was cut by 3 bases and J by 1 base, with 9 bases left in between. Germline assignment: CDR1 LNHDA and CDR2 SQIVND (reference sequence).

The chain employs TRBV6-5 and TRBJ2-2, with D possibly TRBD2 on 6 matching bases. Germline CDR1 is MNHEY and CDR2 is SVGAGI. Trimming left V 4 bases short and J 3 bases short, with 15 bases between. There are 16 residues in the CDR3. The chain's CDR3 is CASSSPSSVYTGELFF. In nucleotides, the CDR3 is TGTGCCAGCAGTTCCCCTTCTAGCGTCTACACCGGGGAGCTGTTTTTT.

This chain links TRBV6-4 with TRBJ2-4, with 9 bases that match TRBD2. CDR1 is MRHNA, CDR2 SNTAGT, per germline. The length of the CDR3 is 17 residues. The junction had 16 bases not matched to a gene; V was cut back by 4 bases and J by 9 bases. This CDR3 reads CASSVRTGLARGGIQYF. In nucleotides, the CDR3 is TGTGCCAGCAGTGTCAGGACCGGACTAGCGCGGGGAGGCATTCAGTACTTC.

This clone has only one observation. V is TRBV15 and J is TRBJ2-7, with 9 positions matching TRBD1. Looked up from germline, CDR1 is LNHNV and CDR2 is YYDKDF (reference sequence). The V gene end was trimmed by 4 bases and the J gene end by 2 bases; junction bases not matched to a gene: 3. The CDR3 is made up of 14 amino acids. The CDR3 region has the DNA TGTGCCACCAGCACGAGACAGGGGGCCTACGAGCAGTACTTC. Translating gives CATSTRQGAYEQYF.

The J gene is TRBJ1-2, the V gene TRBV28, with a tentative D call TRBD1 (6 bases). Between the trimmed V and J ends, which lost 3 bases and 2 bases, there was a span of 19 bases. The CDR3 covers 17 residues. Germline values: CDR1 MDHEN, CDR2 SYDVKM. CDR3 protein: CASSFIGGDLANYGYTF. CDR3 in DNA: TGTGCCAGCAGTTTTATAGGGGGGGACCTAGCGAACTATGGCTACACCTTC.

This clone appeared a single time. The chain links TRBV3-1 (or the pseudogene TRBV3-2) to TRBJ1-2, with 10 nucleotides matching TRBD1. The V gene's germline CDR1 is LGHDT and CDR2 YNNKEL (reference sequence). This CDR3 is built from 13 residues. Trimming removed 5 bases from V and 4 bases from J; junction bases left unmatched: 1. CDR3 DNA: TGTGCCAGCAGCAGACAGGGGGCCTATGGCTACACCTTC. The encoded protein is CASSRQGAYGYTF.

This chain joins TRBV30 and TRBJ1-2; 8 nucleotides align to TRBD1. V lost 3 bases and J lost 0; bases outside the gene matches: 3. CDR3 length: 14 amino acids. Germline values: CDR1 GTSNPN, CDR2 SVGIG (reference sequence). CDR3 residues: CAWSIQGANYGYTF. DNA of the CDR3: TGTGCCTGGAGCATACAGGGGGCTAACTATGGCTACACCTTC. Complete variable domain (other parts from reference TRBV30 and TRBJ1-2): SQTIHQWPATLVQPVGSPLSLECTVEGTSNPNLYWYRQAAGRGLQLLFYSVGIGQISSEVPQNLSASRPQDRQFILSSKKLLLSDSGFYLCAWSIQGANYGYTFGSGTRLTVV.

J is TRBJ2-1 and V is TRBV3-1 (or the pseudogene TRBV3-2); 7 nucleotides align to TRBD2. Germline V gives CDR1 LGHDT, CDR2 YNNKEL (reference sequence). CDR3 length: 18 residues. J gave up 2 bases and V 7 bases, and 17 bases lay outside the gene matches. Here the CDR3 reads CASTTKTGAGLPYNEQFF. The CDR3 DNA follows: TGTGCCAGCACCACAAAGACCGGAGCGGGACTACCCTACAATGAGCAGTTCTTC.

This chain joins TRBV9 and TRBJ2-7; TRBD1 might be the D (6 bases). This CDR3 is 15 amino acids long. Germline loops: CDR1 SGDLS, CDR2 YYNGEE. Trimming took 4 bases from V and 0 from J, leaving 14 bases between them. The CDR3 loop reads CASSPLTGGSYEQYF. In DNA form, the CDR3 reads TGTGCCAGCAGCCCGTTGACAGGCGGCTCCTACGAGCAGTACTTC.

The chain has TRBV10-2 and TRBJ2-7; TRBD1 matches 8 bases. J lost 5 bases, V lost 6 bases, and 12 bases had no gene match. Germline values: CDR1 WSHSY, CDR2 SAAADI. The CDR3 totals 15 residues. DNA for the CDR3: TGCGCCAGCAGAGCGACTTCGGGACAGGCTGACGAGCAGTACTTC. Encoded protein: CASRATSGQADEQYF.

The chain joins TRBV4-2 to TRBJ1-5, with D uncertain. The CDR3 sequence is 15 residues long. Per germline, CDR1 LGHNA and CDR2 YNFKEQ. Trimming removed 0 bases at V and 2 bases at J, with 8 bases between. For the CDR3, the DNA is TGTGCCAGCAGCCAAGATCAGGCAGGCAATCAGCCCCAGCATTTT. This encodes CASSQDQAGNQPQHF.

V usage is TRBV11-2 and J usage is TRBJ2-7; no firm D call. This CDR3 region has 15 residues. Germline V gives CDR1 SGHAT, CDR2 FQNNGV. V gave up 0 bases and J gave up 0 bases, with 9 bases separating them. The CDR3 loop reads CASSLDMTDSYEQYF. DNA of the CDR3: TGTGCCAGCAGCTTAGACATGACTGACTCCTACGAGCAGTACTTC.

The rearrangement uses TRBV10-3 and TRBJ2-1, with a weak D call TRBD2 (6 bases). This CDR3 comprises 13 residues. The germline V gene encodes CDR1 ENHRY and CDR2 SYGVKD. Trimming left V 5 bases short and J 9 bases short, with 14 bases between. Written as DNA, the CDR3 is TGTGCCATCAGTCCCGGCGGGAATGCTGAGCAGTTCTTC. This sequence encodes CAISPGGNAEQFF.

This chain connects TRBV25-1 to TRBJ2-5; tentatively, D is TRBD2 (7 bases). The germline CDR1 and CDR2 sequences are MGHDK and SYGVNS. The CDR3 is 14 amino acids. Trimming took off 3 bases at V and 3 bases at J, with 11 bases between the two ends. CDR3 in DNA: TGTGCCAGCAGTGACGGGGGGCTTAAAGAGACCCAGTACTTC. Protein: CASSDGGLKETQYF.

The chain uses TRBV27 and TRBJ1-5, with 7 bases matching TRBD1. After removal of 8 bases from V and 4 bases from J, the junction contained 8 bases not matched to a gene. CDR3 length equals 14 residues. Per germline, CDR1 MNHEY and CDR2 SMNVEV (reference sequence). The CDR3 DNA reads as TGTGCCAGCGGTCCCGTACAGGGGAATCAGCCCCAGCATTTT. Its protein product is CASGPVQGNQPQHF.

This chain joins TRBV14 and TRBJ2-3; a possible D gene is TRBD1 (6 bases). The germline V gene encodes CDR1 SGHDN and CDR2 FVKESK. The CDR3 is 14 residues long. Deletions cut 4 bases from V and 4 bases from J, with 12 bases between. The CDR3 bases are TGTGCCAGCAGCCGCAGGGGAGACGCAGATACGCAGTATTTT. It translates to CASSRRGDADTQYF.

This chain connects TRBV5-5 to TRBJ2-1; D perhaps matches TRBD1 (5 bases). V shed 8 bases and J shed 0 bases, with 15 bases lying between them. This CDR3 is 15 amino acids long. Germline V gives CDR1 SGHKS, CDR2 YYEKEE (reference sequence). CDR3 residues: CASLDTGFSYNEQFF. The CDR3 coding sequence is TGTGCCAGTTTGGACACAGGTTTCTCCTACAATGAGCAGTTCTTC.

J is TRBJ2-1 and V is TRBV4-2; 10 bases map to TRBD2. V was clipped by 1 base and J by 10 bases; unmatched bases: 10. Germline CDR1 reads LGHNA; CDR2 reads YNFKEQ. The CDR3 spans 16 residues. The CDR3 spells CASSQAGLAGVGEQFF. CDR3 DNA: TGTGCCAGCAGCCAAGCAGGGCTAGCGGGAGTCGGGGAGCAGTTCTTC.